This T cell receptor beta chain was identified in a study of T cell responses to AZD1222 COVID-19 vaccine. Study-wide results and caveats: Repertoires were collected only later (after the peak T cell response had occurred).

To note about this clone: What it recognizes is unknown.

Method: immunoSEQ multiplex PCR; TCRdb's copy keeps in-frame clones and lacks some. This table holds under 170,000 clones, about nine tenths found once. This receptor was obtained from an adult who received the AZD1222 COVID-19 vaccine. This specimen consisted of peripheral blood, obtained 28 days after the second AZD1222 dose.

For the CDR3, the DNA is TGTGCCAGCACGGGACTGGACGGTAATGAGCAGTTCTTC. This translates into CASTGLDGNEQFF. The J gene is TRBJ2-1, the V gene TRBV27; maybe TRBD2 (6 bases). The germline CDR1 and CDR2 sequences are MNHEY and SMNVEV (reference sequence). The germline V and J ends were trimmed by 7 bases and 7 bases, with 14 bases remaining between them. The CDR3 runs 13 residues.